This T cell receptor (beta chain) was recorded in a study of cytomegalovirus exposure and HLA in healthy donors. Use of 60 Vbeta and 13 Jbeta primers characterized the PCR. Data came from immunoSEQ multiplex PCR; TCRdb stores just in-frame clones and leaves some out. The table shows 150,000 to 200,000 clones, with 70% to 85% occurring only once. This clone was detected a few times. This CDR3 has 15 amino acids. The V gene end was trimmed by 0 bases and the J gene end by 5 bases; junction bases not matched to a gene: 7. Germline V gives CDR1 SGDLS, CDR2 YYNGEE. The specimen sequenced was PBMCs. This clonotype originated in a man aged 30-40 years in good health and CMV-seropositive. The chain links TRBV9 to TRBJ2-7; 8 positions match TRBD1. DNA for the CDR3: TGTGCCAGCAGCGTAGCAGGGACAGGTCTAAACGAGCAGTACTTC. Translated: CASSVAGTGLNEQYF.